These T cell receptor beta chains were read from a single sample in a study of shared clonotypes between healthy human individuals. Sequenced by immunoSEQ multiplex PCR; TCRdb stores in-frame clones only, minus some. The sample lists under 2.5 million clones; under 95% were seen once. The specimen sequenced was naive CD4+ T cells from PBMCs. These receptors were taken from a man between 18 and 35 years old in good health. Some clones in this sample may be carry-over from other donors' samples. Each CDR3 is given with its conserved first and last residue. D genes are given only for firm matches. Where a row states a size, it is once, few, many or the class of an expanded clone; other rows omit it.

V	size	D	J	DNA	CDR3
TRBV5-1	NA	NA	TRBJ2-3	TGCGCCAGCAGCTTGGCGACTAGACTTCCTGATACGCAGTATTTT	CASSLATRLPDTQYF
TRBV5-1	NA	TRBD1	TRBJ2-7	TGCGCCAGCAACTTGGACAGGGGGCGGTACGAGCAGTACTTC	CASNLDRGRYEQYF
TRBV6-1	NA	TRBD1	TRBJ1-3	TGTGCCAGCAGCCGGACAGGGGACTCTGGAAACACCATATATTTT	CASSRTGDSGNTIYF
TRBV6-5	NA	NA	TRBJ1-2	TGTGCCAGCAGTAAACCGGGGTCAAGAGACTATGGCTACACCTTC	CASSKPGSRDYGYTF
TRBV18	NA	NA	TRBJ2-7	TGTGCCAGCTCACCGGGGGGCGGGGGAGATGGCCCTTACGAGCAGTACTTC	CASSPGGGGDGPYEQYF
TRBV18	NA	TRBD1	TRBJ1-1	TGTGCCAGCTCACCACAGCCGGTACAGGGGGACACTGAAGCTTTCTTT	CASSPQPVQGDTEAFF
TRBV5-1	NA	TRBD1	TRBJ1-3	TGCGCCAGCAGCTTTATCGGGACAGGGGGCCTTACTGGAAACACCATATATTTT	CASSFIGTGGLTGNTIYF
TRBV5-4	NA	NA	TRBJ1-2	TGTGCCAGCAGCTTTATAACGGCTGGCTACACCTTC	CASSFITAGYTF
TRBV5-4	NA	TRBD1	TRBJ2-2	TGTGCCAGCAGCTTGGCCGGGACAGGGAACGCCGGGGAGCTGTTTTTT	CASSLAGTGNAGELFF
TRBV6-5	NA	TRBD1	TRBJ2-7	TGTGCCAGCAGTTACGGACAGGGAATTGCCAAGCAGTACTTC	CASSYGQGIAKQYF
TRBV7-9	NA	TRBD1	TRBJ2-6	TGTGCCAGCAGCCCAGGGGGCTTTGGGGCCAACGTCCTGACTTTC	CASSPGGFGANVLTF
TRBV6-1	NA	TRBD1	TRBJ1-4	TGTGCCATCATGGGGACAGGGGAAGGAGAAAAACTGTTTTTT	CAIMGTGEGEKLFF
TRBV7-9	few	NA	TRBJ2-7	TGTGCCAGCAGCTTAAGCTACGAGCAGTACTTC	CASSLSYEQYF
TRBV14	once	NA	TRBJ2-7	TGTGCCAGCAGCCAAGTTCGGTGGAGAGAGCAGTACTTC	CASSQVRWREQYF
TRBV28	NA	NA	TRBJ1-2	TGTGCCAGCAGTTTCCAGAACTATGGCTACACCTTC	CASSFQNYGYTF
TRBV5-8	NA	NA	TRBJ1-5	TGTGCCAGCAGCCCAGGACTGAATAGCAATCAGCCCCAGCATTTT	CASSPGLNSNQPQHF
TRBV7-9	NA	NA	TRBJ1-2	TGTGCCAGCAGCTTAATCGCAGGCGCTAACTATGGCTACACCTTC	CASSLIAGANYGYTF
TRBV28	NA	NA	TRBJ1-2	TGTGCCAGCACCTTTGATCCCTCGGGGGGGCTGCTTGGCTACACCTTC	CASTFDPSGGLLGYTF
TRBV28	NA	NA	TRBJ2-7	TGTGCCAGCAGTCGGGTGGAGGGCTCCGAGCAGTACTTC	CASSRVEGSEQYF
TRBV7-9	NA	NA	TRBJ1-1	TGTGCCAGCAGCTTAGAAGGACGGCCTGAGCGAGCTTTCTTT	CASSLEGRPERAFF
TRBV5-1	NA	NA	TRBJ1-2	TGCGCCAGCAAGGCGGAAGCTAACTATGGCTACACCTTC	CASKAEANYGYTF
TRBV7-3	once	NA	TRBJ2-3	TGTGCCAGCAGCTTAACTCGGGCTAGCACAGATACGCAGTATTTT	CASSLTRASTDTQYF
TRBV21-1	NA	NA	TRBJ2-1	TGTGCCAGCAGCAATCAGGGGGATGAGCAGTTCTTC	CASSNQGDEQFF
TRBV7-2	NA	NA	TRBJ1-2	TGTGCCAGCAGCTTAGGTTCGTGGCTGGGCTCCTATGGCTACACCTTC	CASSLGSWLGSYGYTF
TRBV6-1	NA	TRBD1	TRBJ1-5	TGTGCCAGCAGTGAAACAGGGGTAAATCAGCCCCAGCATTTT	CASSETGVNQPQHF
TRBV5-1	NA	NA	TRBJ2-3	TGCGCCAGCAGCCCCGGGTCCTGGGGGGCACGTACAGATACGCAGTATTTT	CASSPGSWGARTDTQYF
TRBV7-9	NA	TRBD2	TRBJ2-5	TGTGCCAGCACCCCCCGGGCGGGAGCCTACCAAGAGACCCAGTACTTC	CASTPRAGAYQETQYF
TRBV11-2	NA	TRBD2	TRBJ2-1	TGTGCCAGCAGCTTTGGGACTAGCGGGCTGGGGGGGGATGAGCAGTTCTTC	CASSFGTSGLGGDEQFF
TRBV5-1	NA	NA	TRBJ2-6	TGCGCCAGCAGCCGTCAGAGCTCTGGGGCCAACGTCCTGACTTTC	CASSRQSSGANVLTF
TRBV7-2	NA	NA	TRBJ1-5	TGTGCCAGCAGCGCTCGCGCCAGGGTGGGGGGCGTTGGTCCCCAGCATTTT	CASSARARVGGVGPQHF
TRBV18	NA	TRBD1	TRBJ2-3	TGTGCCAGCTCACCAGGACAGGGGGGCACAGATACGCAGTATTTT	CASSPGQGGTDTQYF
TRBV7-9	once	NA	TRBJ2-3	TGTGCCAGCAGCCAAGTAGATACGCAGTATTTT	CASSQVDTQYF
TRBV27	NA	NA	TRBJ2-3	TGTGCCAGCAGTCCCCGCGGGTCCTACACAGATACGCAGTATTTT	CASSPRGSYTDTQYF
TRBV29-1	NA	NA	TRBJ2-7	TGCAGCGTCCGTCAGGGACTTTCCTACGAGCAGTACTTC	CSVRQGLSYEQYF
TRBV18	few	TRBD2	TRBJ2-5	TGTGCCAGCTCCCCAGGACTAGTTCAAGAGACCCAGTACTTC	CASSPGLVQETQYF
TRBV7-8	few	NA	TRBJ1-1	TGTGCCAGCAGCTTAGGACAGAACACTGAAGCTTTCTTT	CASSLGQNTEAFF
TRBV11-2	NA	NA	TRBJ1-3	TGTGCCAGCAGCTCCCTACAGGGATCTGGAAACACCATATATTTT	CASSSLQGSGNTIYF
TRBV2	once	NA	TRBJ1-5	TGTGCCAGCTCCGGGGAAAACAATCAGCCCCAGCATTTT	CASSGENNQPQHF
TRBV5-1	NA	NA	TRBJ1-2	TGCGCCAGCAGCTTTACGACAGGCGGCGTCTACACCTTC	CASSFTTGGVYTF
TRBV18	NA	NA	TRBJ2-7	TGTGCCAGCTCAACTGGGACGGCTAGCTCCTACGAGCAGTACTTC	CASSTGTASSYEQYF
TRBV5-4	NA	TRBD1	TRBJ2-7	TGTGCCAGCAGGCCAACAGGGGGGTCCTACGAGCAGTACTTC	CASRPTGGSYEQYF
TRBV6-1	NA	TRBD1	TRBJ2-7	TGTGCCAGCAGTGAAGGTTACGGACAGGGATCCGAGCAGTACTTC	CASSEGYGQGSEQYF
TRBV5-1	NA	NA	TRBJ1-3	TGCGCCAGCAGACCCAACCTTTCAGGGGCCGGAAACACCATATATTTT	CASRPNLSGAGNTIYF
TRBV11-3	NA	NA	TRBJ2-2	TGTGCCAGCAGCTTAGGTGTCGCGAACACCGGGGAGCTGTTTTTT	CASSLGVANTGELFF
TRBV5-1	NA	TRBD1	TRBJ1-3	TGCGCCAGCACCCTAACAGGGACAGGGACTGGAAACACCATATATTTT	CASTLTGTGTGNTIYF
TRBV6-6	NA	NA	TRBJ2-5	TGTGCCAGCAGTCCTACTAGGGTGGCGGAGACCCAGTACTTC	CASSPTRVAETQYF
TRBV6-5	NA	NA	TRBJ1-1	TGTGCCAGCAGTTACAATGTGGTCGCTGAAGCTTTCTTT	CASSYNVVAEAFF
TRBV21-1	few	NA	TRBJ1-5	TGTGCCAGCAGCCCCCGGGGGTGTCAGCCCCAGCATTTT	CASSPRGCQPQHF
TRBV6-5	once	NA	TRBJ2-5	TGTGCCAGCAGTTCCAAACGGCAGACCCAGTACTTC	CASSSKRQTQYF
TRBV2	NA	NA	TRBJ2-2	TGTGCCAGCAATGGAGAGGGGGCCGGGGAGCTGTTTTTT	CASNGEGAGELFF
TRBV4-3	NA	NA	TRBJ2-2	TGCGCCAGCAGCCAAGATAGGCGCCAGGTAGAGGGGCGTAGCGGGGAGCTGTTTTTT	CASSQDRRQVEGRSGELFF
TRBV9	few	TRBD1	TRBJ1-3	TGTGCCAGCGGACCCTACAGGGGCCCTGGAAACACCATATATTTT	CASGPYRGPGNTIYF
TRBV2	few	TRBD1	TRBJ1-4	TGTGCCAGCAGCCTAGGGGGCTTAGGGGAAAAACTGTTTTTT	CASSLGGLGEKLFF